This TCR beta chain appears in the sequencing data of a study of T cell repertoires in cytomegalovirus infection. This clonotype has a handful of counts. This could be a read error, since a much larger clone is one nucleotide away. TCRdb redid the calling of the reads with MiXCR, one entry per CDR3 protein. The top ten hold 31% of the sample, which has 150,000 to 200,000 distinct CDR3 sequences, 28% seen once. The CDR3 totals 15 residues. Germline assignment: CDR1 SGHAT and CDR2 FQNNGV. J was trimmed by 2 bases and V by 5 bases; bases with no gene match: 3. The receptor was derived from a human donor in good health (CMV status not recorded). Some clones in this sample may be carry-over from other donors' samples. The sequenced sample consisted of PBMCs. The V and J genes are TRBV11-2 and TRBJ1-3; 10 bases are a match to TRBD1. The CDR3 here is CASSPGTGAGNTIYF. In nucleotides, the CDR3 is TGTGCCAGCAGCCCCGGGACAGGGGCTGGAAACACCATATATTTT.